The source of this T cell receptor beta chain is a study of cytomegalovirus exposure and HLA in healthy donors (dated by TCRdb to about 2017). Study-level background: According to an earlier analysis of 450 to 650 of the donors, some 170 million T cells yielded over 90 million unique TCR beta sequences and 250 to 350 Gb of sequence data. To predict cytomegalovirus infection status, the study brought together high-throughput TCR immunosequencing, statistical association of individual TCRs with disease status, and machine learning. Roughly 5 DR-DQ haplotypes were handled as single units for association and clustering, since linkage in the cohort was strong. Every repertoire in the discovery cohort had been generated on one and the same sequencing platform. The study profiled the T cell repertoires of approximately 700 subjects by immunosequencing and related them to cytomegalovirus serostatus. In a later analysis, previously published TCR beta repertoires from 500 to 750 donors were re-analyzed and high-resolution HLA genotyping was added so that TCR occurrence patterns could be studied. In a later genetic analysis, genome-wide SNP genotypes for about three fifths of the 666 donors were used, and that subset was treated as a discovery cohort. Rather than using new phenotypic data, the later analysis identified candidate immune exposures from TCR beta sequences and from how often those sequences occurred across donors. The number of typed donors differed by locus: roughly 629-630 for A, B, C, DRB1 and DQB1; 500 to 550 for DQA1; approximately 600 for DPA1; and approximately 450 for DPB1. About 300 gigabases of sequencing data and approximately 85 million unique TCR sequences were included in an early release covering under 650 HLA-typed donors. The study aimed to test whether signatures of past pathogen exposure could be identified by cataloging public T cell receptors. An earlier analysis of more than 450 of the donors used high-throughput TCR beta sequencing to judge whether each TCR beta V gene segment behaved as functional or pseudogenic. HLA typing included class I and class II loci at four-digit resolution. In addition to the first cohort of around 670 subjects, a separate validation cohort of some 120 different subjects was used. Donor age, sex, ethnicity and CMV serostatus were compiled together with the repertoire data. Among the roughly 400 genotyped donors, approximately 76% belonged to the genetic ancestry cluster associated with self-reported Caucasian donors. Across 300 to 500 genotyped donors of the cohort, an average of about 240,000 unique TCR beta nucleotide sequences per donor were sequenced, and roughly 20% of those sequences were non-productive. General conclusions and limits of the study: The earlier analysis of about 600 of the donors excluded 15 to 20 rarely observed V segments, including chromosome 9 orphons, because counts were too low. According to the authors, the approach could potentially be generalized to other disease states and immunological phenotypes. In an earlier analysis of a few hundred of the donors, most TCR beta V segments were observed in productive rearrangements about 87% or about 30% of the time, broadly matching IMGT annotations. A few of the identified cytomegalovirus-associated TCR beta chains were confirmed in vitro to be specific for cytomegalovirus antigens. A later analysis found that HLA-associated TCR beta chains were more clonally expanded and had lower generation probabilities than equally common non-associated chains. The 87-base-pair reads could not distinguish some IMGT-functional V segments, including TRBV6-2 and TRBV6-3, so those segments were excluded. Strong co-occurrence of HLA alleles, especially DR and DQ, made assigning TCR associations to individual alleles difficult. The only immune exposure information available for the cohort was CMV serostatus. Across donors, most TCR sequences were observed very rarely, whereas some public TCRs were present in many individuals. A group of highly shared sequence variants was considered likely to be a technical artifact of the sequencing pipeline. A later analysis found that TCR association rates varied across HLA loci, with DRB1 alleles showing the most associated TCRs and HLA-C alleles the fewest. Because HLA typing was unavailable for some donors at each locus, only the typed subset was used in association tests. Sequencing depth was assumed to be roughly uniform across donors in the presence/absence analyses, though that assumption may not hold. Linkage disequilibrium might explain the correlated functional status among segregating V segments, but an unknown experimental factor could not be excluded. The study listed 164 TCR beta chains as associated with cytomegalovirus. A further reported finding was that TCR beta sequences accurately predicted the HLA-A and HLA-B alleles for most subjects in the first cohort. This cohort had only TCR beta chains sequenced, and the lack of alpha or paired-chain data limited which features could be detected. In a later analysis, some 17,000 TCR beta sequences were associated with specific HLA alleles at a false discovery rate of 0.05. Most CMV-associated TCR beta chains appeared to be HLA-restricted in a later analysis, and the HLA associations seemed to be driven largely by CMV exposure. The classifier was reported to diagnose cytomegalovirus status with high specificity and sensitivity in both the original and validation cohorts. In a later genetic analysis, fewer N-insertions in productive TCRs were reported among donors in an Asian-associated ancestry cluster than the roughly 710-donor mean. In a later analysis, several top co-occurrence clusters were reported to appear linked to parvovirus B19, influenza, CMV and Epstein-Barr virus. An association between a missense DCLRE1C variant and V-gene and J-gene trimming of TCR beta chains was found in a later genetic analysis and replicated in an independent cohort.

The cohort was made up of hundreds of healthy bone marrow donors. Cohort members were all nominally healthy when sampled, although unrecorded immune exposures were likely present. The donor tested CMV seropositive, placing the donor among the 289 seropositive members of the cohort. Every donor gave a peripheral blood sample, and the peripheral blood mononuclear cells from that sample were used for TCR beta sequencing. The Qiagen DNeasy Blood Extraction Kit was used to extract genomic DNA from the blood cell samples. Preparation of the library involved the immunoSEQ multiplex PCR assay. For the multiplex PCR, a mixture combining 60 forward primers for TCR Vbeta segments and 13 reverse primers for TCR Jbeta segments was used. A multiplex PCR assay on genomic DNA amplified the CDR3 region of rearranged TCR beta genes. On the Illumina HiSeq System, the amplified TCR beta libraries were sequenced as 87-base-pair reads. On the study's bioinformatics: Across the 500 to 700 repertoires, a later analysis counted 78 million or so unique TCR beta chains, approximately 12 million of which were shared by at least two donors. Raw reads were error-corrected and collapsed into unique sequences by a nearest-neighbor algorithm in which closely related sequences were merged to remove PCR and sequencing errors. V, D and J gene segments were assigned by aligning CDR3 sequences to IMGT reference sequences. For a sequence to be retained, a match of at least six nucleotides was required to both a V gene segment and a J gene segment. Rearrangements were classified as productive when the CDR3 lacked stop codons and remained in frame with V and J, and all other rearrangements were classified as non-productive. Following IMGT convention, CDR3 was defined as the stretch from the second conserved V-encoded cysteine up to the conserved J-encoded phenylalanine. The earlier analysis of 450 to 750 of the donors excluded any sequence lacking an unambiguous match to a single V gene segment. An earlier analysis of 587 of the donors classified V segments as functional when productive rearrangements were above 56.7% and as segregating when the standard deviation between donors was above 5%. A statistical classification framework was developed to diagnose cytomegalovirus status using the catalog of TCR beta chain sequences. In a later analysis, TCR nucleotide sequences were compared against IMGT/GENE-DB human TR gene sequences so that V and J genes could be assigned. In a later analysis, CDR3 sequences and most-parsimonious VDJ recombination scenarios were assigned using the TCRdist pipeline. In a later analysis, every TCR beta chain was defined by the combination of its CDR3 amino acid sequence and its V-gene family, and reads without a unique V-gene family were dropped. As a way to deal with suspected cross-contamination and a sequencing artifact, a later analysis dropped over 550 nucleotide sequences that were highly shared and had low generation probability. A later analysis calculated a clonal expansion index for each public chain from normalized within-repertoire ranks of inferred template counts. In a later analysis, generation probabilities were computed using a VDJ recombination model fitted to out-of-frame rearrangements, and the results were checked against IGoR. In a later analysis, hypergeometric tests were used to score TCR-TCR, TCR-HLA and TCR-CMV co-occurrence, with a repertoire-size bias correction applied to TCR pairs. A later analysis estimated false discovery rates by permuting HLA or CMV assignments 20 times. A later analysis grouped co-occurring TCRs with DBSCAN, adding TCRdist sequence similarity when clustering within HLA-allele-positive subsets. Co-occurrence clustering excluded repertoires with fewer than 30,000 or more than 120,000 public chains, plus five with anomalous nucleotide sharing. Entries here come from immuneACCESS through TCRdb and include only in-frame sequences with V and J called. Some clones fail to appear in such tables; in the studies checked, an unresolved V gene covers under half of the shortfall, and the cause of the remainder is unknown. The V and J calls and clone size were taken over from that table, and D and trimming were inferred from the DNA. This sample holds 120,000 or so clones; 80% were observed only once. The ten largest clones add up to 7.5% to 9.5% of the sample.

The CDR3 contains 10 residues when both ends are counted. The CDR1 and CDR2 encoded by the germline V gene (reference sequence) are GTSNPN and SVGIG. A remark on this clone: What this receptor recognizes is not known. As the CDR3 is not closed by the conserved phenylalanine or tryptophan, this likely results from a read error. The DNA is left out, because the CDR3 cannot be placed on it with certainty; the CDR3 is given as TCRdb lists it.

The V and J segments used are TRBV30 and TRBJ1-2. The sequence was obtained from a man aged 30 to 39 in good health and CMV-seropositive. The specimen was PBMCs. The CDR3: CASPNDWGGL.